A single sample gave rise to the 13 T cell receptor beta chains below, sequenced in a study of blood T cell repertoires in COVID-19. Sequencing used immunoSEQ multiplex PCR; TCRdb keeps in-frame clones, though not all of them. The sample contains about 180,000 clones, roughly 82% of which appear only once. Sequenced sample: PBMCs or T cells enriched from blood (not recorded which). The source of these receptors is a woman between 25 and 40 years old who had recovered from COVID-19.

In DNA, the CDR3 is TGTGCCAGCAGTGTATTCACCGGGGAGCTGTTTTTT. Protein: CASSVFTGELFF. The chain is built from TRBV2 and TRBJ2-2; D ambiguous. Trimming removed 4 bases at V and 4 bases at J, with 4 bases between. This CDR3 contains 12 residues. Germline assignment: CDR1 SNHLY and CDR2 FYNNEI.

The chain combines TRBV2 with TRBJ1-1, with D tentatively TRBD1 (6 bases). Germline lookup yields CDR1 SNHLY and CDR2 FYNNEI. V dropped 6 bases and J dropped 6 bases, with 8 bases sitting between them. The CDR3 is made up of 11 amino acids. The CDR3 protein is CASRWTAEAFF. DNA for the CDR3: TGTGCCAGCAGATGGACAGCTGAAGCTTTCTTT.

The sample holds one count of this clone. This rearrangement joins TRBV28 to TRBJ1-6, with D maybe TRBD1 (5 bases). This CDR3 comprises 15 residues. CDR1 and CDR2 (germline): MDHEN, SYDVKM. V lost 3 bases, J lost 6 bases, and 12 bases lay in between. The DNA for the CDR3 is TGTGCCAGCAGTTTCCTCCCCGGGGGTAATTCACCCCTCCACTTT. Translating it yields CASSFLPGGNSPLHF.

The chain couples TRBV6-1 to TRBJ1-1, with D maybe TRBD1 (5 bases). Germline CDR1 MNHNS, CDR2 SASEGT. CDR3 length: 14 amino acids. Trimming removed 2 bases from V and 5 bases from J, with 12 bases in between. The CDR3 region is CASSEMRRGTEAFF. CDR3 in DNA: TGTGCCAGCAGTGAAATGCGGCGGGGGACTGAAGCTTTCTTT.

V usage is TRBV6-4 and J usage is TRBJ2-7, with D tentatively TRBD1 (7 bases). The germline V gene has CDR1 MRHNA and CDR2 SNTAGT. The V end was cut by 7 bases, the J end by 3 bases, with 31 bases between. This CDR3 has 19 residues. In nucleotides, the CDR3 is TGTGCCAGCAACCGAGGGACAGCTACGACCGGAGGGCAAAGCTACGAGCAGTACTTC. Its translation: CASNRGTATTGGQSYEQYF.

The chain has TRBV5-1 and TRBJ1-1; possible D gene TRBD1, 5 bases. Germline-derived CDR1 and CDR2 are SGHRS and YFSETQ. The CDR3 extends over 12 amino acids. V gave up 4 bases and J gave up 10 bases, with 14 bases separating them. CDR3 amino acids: CASSERGRVAFF. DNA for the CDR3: TGCGCCAGCAGCGAAAGGGGTAGGGTAGCTTTCTTT.

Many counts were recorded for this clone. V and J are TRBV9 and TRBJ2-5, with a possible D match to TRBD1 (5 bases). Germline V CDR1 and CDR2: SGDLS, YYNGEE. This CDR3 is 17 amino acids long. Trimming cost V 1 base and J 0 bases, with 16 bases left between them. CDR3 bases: TGTGCCAGCAGCGTAACAAATGGGGCAGGATACCAAGAGACCCAGTACTTC. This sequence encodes CASSVTNGAGYQETQYF.

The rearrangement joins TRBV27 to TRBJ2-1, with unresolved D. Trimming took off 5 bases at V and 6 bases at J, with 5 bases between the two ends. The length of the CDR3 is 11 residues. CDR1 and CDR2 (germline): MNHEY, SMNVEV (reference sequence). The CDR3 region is CASSQLNEQFF. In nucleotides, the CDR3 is TGTGCCAGCAGTCAACTCAATGAGCAGTTCTTC.

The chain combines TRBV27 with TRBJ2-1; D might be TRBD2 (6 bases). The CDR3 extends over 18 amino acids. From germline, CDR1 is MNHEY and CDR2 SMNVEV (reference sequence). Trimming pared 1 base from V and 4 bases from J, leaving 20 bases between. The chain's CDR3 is CASSLFGDAGPKYNEQFF. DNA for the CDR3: TGTGCCAGCAGTTTATTCGGGGACGCGGGACCTAAGTACAATGAGCAGTTCTTC.

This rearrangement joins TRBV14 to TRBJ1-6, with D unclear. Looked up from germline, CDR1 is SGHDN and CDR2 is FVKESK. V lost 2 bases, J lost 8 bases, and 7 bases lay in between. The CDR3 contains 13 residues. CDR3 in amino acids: CASSQCLDSPLHF. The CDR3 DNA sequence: TGTGCCAGCAGCCAATGTCTAGATTCACCCCTCCACTTT. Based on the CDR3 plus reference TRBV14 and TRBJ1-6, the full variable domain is EAGVTQFPSHSVIEKGQTVTLRCDPISGHDNLYWYRRVMGKEIKFLLHFVKESKQDESGMPNNRFLAERTGGTYSTLKVQPAELEDSGVYFCASSQCLDSPLHFGNGTRLTVT.

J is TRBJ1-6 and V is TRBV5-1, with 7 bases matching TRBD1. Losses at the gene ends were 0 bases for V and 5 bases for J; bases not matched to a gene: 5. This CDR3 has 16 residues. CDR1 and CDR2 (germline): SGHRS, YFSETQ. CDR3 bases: TGCGCCAGCAGCTTGGAAGCGACAGGGAATAATTCACCCCTCCACTTT. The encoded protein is CASSLEATGNNSPLHF. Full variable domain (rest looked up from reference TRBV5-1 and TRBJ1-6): KAGVTQTPRYLIKTRGQQVTLSCSPISGHRSVSWYQQTPGQGLQFLFEYFSETQRNKGNFPGRFSGRQFSNSRSEMNVSTLELGDSALYLCASSLEATGNNSPLHFGNGTRLTVT.

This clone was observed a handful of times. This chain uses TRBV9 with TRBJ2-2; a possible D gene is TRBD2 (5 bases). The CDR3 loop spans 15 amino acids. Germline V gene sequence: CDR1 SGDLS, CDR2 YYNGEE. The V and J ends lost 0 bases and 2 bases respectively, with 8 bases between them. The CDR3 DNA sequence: TGTGCCAGCAGCGTAGGCGACTACAACACCGGGGAGCTGTTTTTT. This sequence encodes CASSVGDYNTGELFF. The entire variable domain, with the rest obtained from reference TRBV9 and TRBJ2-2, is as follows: DSGVTQTPKHLITATGQRVTLRCSPRSGDLSVYWYQQSLDQGLQFLIQYYNGEERAKGNILERFSAQQFPDLHSELNLSSLELGDSALYFCASSVGDYNTGELFFGEGSRLTVL.

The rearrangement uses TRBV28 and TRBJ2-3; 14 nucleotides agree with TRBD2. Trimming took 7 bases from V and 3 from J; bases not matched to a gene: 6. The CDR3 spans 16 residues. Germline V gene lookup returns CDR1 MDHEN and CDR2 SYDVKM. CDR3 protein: CASTGLAGDMTDTQYF. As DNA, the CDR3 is TGTGCCAGCACGGGACTAGCGGGAGATATGACAGATACGCAGTATTTT.